The sequence of this T cell receptor (beta chain) was determined in a study of T cell changes during pregnancy in multiple sclerosis. The germline CDR1 and CDR2 sequences are SGHTA and FQGTGA. Germline trimming cut 3 bases from V and 6 bases from J; bases unmatched to any gene: 5. The CDR3 is made up of 14 amino acids. Assay: immunoSEQ multiplex PCR; the TCRdb copy retains only in-frame clones and omits some. The sample lists around 57,000 clones, approximately 91% seen once, with 1% to 1.5% in the top ten. This chain joins TRBV7-3 and TRBJ2-3; 8 bases match TRBD2. The TCR originated in a female donor with multiple sclerosis, enrolled in a pregnancy study. The sample was peripheral blood, taken in the second trimester of pregnancy. The CDR3 reads CASSFTSGQDTQYF. DNA for the CDR3: TGTGCCAGCAGCTTCACTAGCGGCCAGGATACGCAGTATTTT.